These 8 T cell receptor beta chains were all obtained from the same sample, sequenced in a study of cytomegalovirus exposure and HLA in healthy donors. The data were produced by immunoSEQ multiplex PCR, yet TCRdb's version contains in-frame clones alone and is incomplete. This sample carries roughly 130,000 clones, approximately 87% of them seen once, and the ten largest clones take just under 3%. The sample comprised PBMCs. Receptors were obtained from a man aged 18 to 30 in good health and CMV-seronegative.

The gene calls are TRBV2 and TRBJ2-5; TRBD1 is a possible D gene (5 bases). The CDR3 covers 15 residues. V was shortened by 5 bases and J by 4 bases, with 17 bases between the two germline ends. The germline gives CDR1 SNHLY, CDR2 FYNNEI. The CDR3 DNA reads as TGTGCCAGCAGTATAAACTCAGGGTCGGGAGAGACCCAGTACTTC. It specifies CASSINSGSGETQYF.

The chain carries TRBV4-2 and TRBJ1-1; D is uncertain. V dropped 0 bases and J dropped 0 bases, with 5 bases sitting between them. The length of the CDR3 is 14 residues. Germline-derived CDR1 and CDR2 are LGHNA and YNFKEQ. In DNA, the CDR3 is TGTGCCAGCAGCCAAGATCTACTGAACACTGAAGCTTTCTTT. It is translated as CASSQDLLNTEAFF.

In DNA, the CDR3 is TGCGCCAGCAGCAACTCCCACAGGGGCAAAAACTACAATGAGCAGTTCTTC. Protein: CASSNSHRGKNYNEQFF. The chain links TRBV4-1 to TRBJ2-1; 7 nucleotides align to TRBD1. CDR1 and CDR2 (germline): MGHRA, YSYEKL. After removal of 5 bases from V and 3 bases from J, the junction contained 13 bases not matched to a gene. The CDR3 covers 17 residues.

The count of this clone is one. The rearrangement uses TRBV6-5 and TRBJ1-1, with a weak D call TRBD1 (5 bases). With 4 bases removed from V and 10 bases from J, the gap between germline ends came to 19 bases. The CDR3 totals 14 residues. Germline CDR1 is MNHEY and CDR2 is SVGAGI. For the CDR3, the DNA is TGTGCCAGCAGTTCGGGGGAGGCCCTACGACGAGCTTTCTTT. Its protein product is CASSSGEALRRAFF.

This clone was counted once. The genes are TRBV27 and TRBJ2-7; D gene unclear. CDR1 is MNHEY and CDR2 is SMNVEV in the germline V gene (reference sequence). V lost 4 bases and J 0 bases, leaving 4 bases between the germline ends. This CDR3 spans 12 amino acids. CDR3 bases: TGTGCCAGCAGTTCGAGCTCCTACGAGCAGTACTTC. Its protein is CASSSSSYEQYF.

The chain links TRBV6-1 to TRBJ1-5, with D perhaps TRBD1 (6 bases). The CDR3 length is 15 residues. From germline, CDR1 is MNHNS and CDR2 SASEGT. V was cut by 7 bases and J by 0 bases, with 13 bases left in between. CDR3 in amino acids: CASTDGQTSNQPQHF. The CDR3 DNA reads TGTGCCAGCACCGACGGACAGACTAGCAATCAGCCCCAGCATTTT.

The V and J genes are TRBV4-3 and TRBJ1-1; 12 nucleotides line up with TRBD1. From germline, CDR1 is LGHNA and CDR2 YSLEER. The CDR3 loop spans 13 amino acids. With 7 bases clipped from V and 8 bases from J, the junction kept 5 bases outside the gene matches. CDR3 nucleotide sequence: TGCGCCAGCAAGGGGACAGGGGGCGCGGAAGCTTTCTTT. Encoded protein: CASKGTGGAEAFF.

This rearrangement joins TRBV27 to TRBJ1-2; TRBD1 aligns across 9 bases. The CDR3 is 13 residues long. Germline V lookup: CDR1 MNHEY, CDR2 SMNVEV (reference sequence). The trim removed 3 bases at V and 5 bases at J, leaving 1 base unmatched. The CDR3 nucleotides read TGTGCCAGCAGTTTCGGGACAGGGTATGGCTACACCTTC. Translating gives CASSFGTGYGYTF.